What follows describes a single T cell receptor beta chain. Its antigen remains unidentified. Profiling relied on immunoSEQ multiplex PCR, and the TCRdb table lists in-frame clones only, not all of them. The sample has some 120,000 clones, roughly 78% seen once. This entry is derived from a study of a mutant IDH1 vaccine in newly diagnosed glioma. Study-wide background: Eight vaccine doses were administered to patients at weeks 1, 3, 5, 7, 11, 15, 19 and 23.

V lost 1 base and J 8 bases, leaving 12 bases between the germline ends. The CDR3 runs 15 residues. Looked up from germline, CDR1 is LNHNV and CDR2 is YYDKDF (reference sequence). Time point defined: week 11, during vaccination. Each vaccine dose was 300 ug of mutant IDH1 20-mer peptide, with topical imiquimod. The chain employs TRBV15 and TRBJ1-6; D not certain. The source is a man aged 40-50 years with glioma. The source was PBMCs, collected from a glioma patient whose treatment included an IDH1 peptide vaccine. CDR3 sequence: CATSRGSAADSPLHF. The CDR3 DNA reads TGTGCCACCAGCAGAGGCTCAGCGGCGGATTCACCCCTCCACTTT.